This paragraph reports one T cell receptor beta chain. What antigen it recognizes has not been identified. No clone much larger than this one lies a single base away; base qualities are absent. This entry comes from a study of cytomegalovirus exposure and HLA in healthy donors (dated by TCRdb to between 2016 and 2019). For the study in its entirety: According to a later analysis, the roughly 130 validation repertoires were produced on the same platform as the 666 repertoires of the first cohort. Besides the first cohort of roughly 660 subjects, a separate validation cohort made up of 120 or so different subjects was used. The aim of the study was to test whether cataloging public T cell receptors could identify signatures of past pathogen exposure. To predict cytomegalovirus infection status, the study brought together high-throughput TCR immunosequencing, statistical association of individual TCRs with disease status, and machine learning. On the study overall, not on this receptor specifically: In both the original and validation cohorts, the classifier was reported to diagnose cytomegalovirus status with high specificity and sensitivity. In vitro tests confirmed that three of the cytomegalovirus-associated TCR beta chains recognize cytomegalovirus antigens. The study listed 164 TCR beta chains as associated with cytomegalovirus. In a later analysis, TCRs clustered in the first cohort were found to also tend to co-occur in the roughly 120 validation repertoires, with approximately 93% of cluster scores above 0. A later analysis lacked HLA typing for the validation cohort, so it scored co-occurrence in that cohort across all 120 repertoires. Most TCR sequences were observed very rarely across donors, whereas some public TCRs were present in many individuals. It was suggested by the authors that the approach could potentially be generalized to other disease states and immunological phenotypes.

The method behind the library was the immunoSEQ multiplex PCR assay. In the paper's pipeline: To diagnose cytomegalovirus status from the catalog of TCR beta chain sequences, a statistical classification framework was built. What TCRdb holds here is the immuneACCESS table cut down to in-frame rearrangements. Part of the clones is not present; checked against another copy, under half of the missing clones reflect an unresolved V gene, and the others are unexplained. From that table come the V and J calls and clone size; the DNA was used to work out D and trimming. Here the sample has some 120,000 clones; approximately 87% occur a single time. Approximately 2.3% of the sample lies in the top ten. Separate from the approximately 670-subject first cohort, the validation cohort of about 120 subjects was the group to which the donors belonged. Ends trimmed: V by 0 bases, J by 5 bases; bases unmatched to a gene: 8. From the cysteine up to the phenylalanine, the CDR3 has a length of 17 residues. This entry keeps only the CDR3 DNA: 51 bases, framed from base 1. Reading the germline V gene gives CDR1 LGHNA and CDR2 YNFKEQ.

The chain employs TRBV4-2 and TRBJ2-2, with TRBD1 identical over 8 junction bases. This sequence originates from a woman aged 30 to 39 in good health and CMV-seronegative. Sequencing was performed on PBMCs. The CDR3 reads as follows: CASSQDQVGQGTGELFF. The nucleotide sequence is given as TGTGCCAGCAGCCAAGATCAGGTTGGACAGGGAACCGGGGAGCTGTTTTTT.